This T cell receptor beta chain was obtained from a study of T cells after posttransplantation cyclophosphamide. The ends lost 0 bases at V and 9 bases at J; junction bases unmatched: 9. Per germline, CDR1 SGDLS and CDR2 YYNGEE. This CDR3 has 15 amino acids. Method: immunoSEQ multiplex PCR; TCRdb's copy keeps in-frame clones and lacks some. The table includes 15,000 to 20,000 clones, 87% detected once. Busulfan-fludarabine conditioning, marrow transplant, and cyclophosphamide on days +3 and +4 were administered. The chain recombines TRBV9 with TRBJ2-5, with TRBD2 matching over 9 bases. The sequences come from PBMCs, collected after allogeneic stem cell transplant with posttransplant cyclophosphamide. This TCR was sampled from a female patient aged 40-49 years who received an allogeneic stem cell transplant from a related donor, was CMV-positive, and had no GVHD. Some T cells could come from the graft donor. DNA for the CDR3: TGTGCCAGCAGCGTAGCTCTAGCGGGACAGAGGGCCCAGTACTTC. Translating gives CASSVALAGQRAQYF.